This TCR beta chain originates from a study of T cell repertoires in cytomegalovirus infection. As to this clonotype: As yet, its antigen is unknown.

From the reads, TCRdb called clonotypes with MiXCR, one entry per CDR3 protein. The sample contains some 700,000 distinct CDR3 sequences, 33% of which appear only once. The receptor was derived from a human donor in good health (CMV status not recorded). Some clones in this sample may be carry-over from other donors' samples. The sequencing here drew on cultured PBMCs, taken from culture after CMV antigen stimulation.

Here the CDR3 reads CASSSQGARGNQPQHF. CDR3 nucleotide sequence: TGTGCCAGCAGCTCGCAGGGGGCGCGGGGCAATCAGCCCCAGCATTTT. The chain uses TRBV7-8 and TRBJ1-5; 8 bases align to TRBD1. V was clipped by 4 bases and J by 2 bases; unmatched bases: 7. Germline V gives CDR1 SGHVS, CDR2 FQNEAQ. The CDR3 sequence is 16 residues long.